This TCR beta chain was identified in a study of OX40 agonist ivuxolimab in advanced cancers. Study-level information: Three individuals attained partial responses, comprising one hepatocellular carcinoma case and two cutaneous melanoma cases. Findings and caveats of the study: Clonal expansion was among the lowest in partial responders at 0.1-3.0 mg/kg, especially CD8+. In the expanded peripheral T cells, antigen specificity was never determined. CD8+ T cells showed, on average, more clonal expansion than CD4+ cells.

CDR3 length equals 13 residues. Germline V gene data show CDR1 as SEHNR and CDR2 as FQNEAQ (reference sequence). Measured with immunoSEQ multiplex PCR; TCRdb has only the in-frame clones, and not every one. The sample records 75,000 to 95,000 clones, about 89% being singletons. In the case of this clone: Its antigen is unidentified.

The clonotype comes from an adult with an advanced solid tumor such as melanoma, head and neck, liver or kidney cancer. The source material was CD4+ or CD8+ T cells sorted from blood, sampled in a trial of the OX40 agonist ivuxolimab. The chain uses TRBV7-9 and TRBJ2-5, with D perhaps assigned TRBD1 or TRBD2 (5 bases each). The end of the DNA fits TRBJ2-7 better, so the J call may be wrong. The CDR3 spells CASNWDGSYEQYF. In DNA, the CDR3 is TGTGCCAGCAACTGGGACGGGTCCTACGAGCAGTACTTC.